Shown below are 7 T cell receptor beta chains from a single sample sequenced in a study of blood T cell repertoires in COVID-19. TCRdb's copy holds only in-frame clones and misses some; the assay was immunoSEQ multiplex PCR. The data show over 250,000 clones, with more than 75% seen just once and 0.95% to 1% held by the top ten. Sequencing was performed on peripheral blood. Receptors were obtained from a middle-aged woman who had recovered from COVID-19.

V usage is TRBV6-2 or TRBV6-3 and J usage is TRBJ2-2; TRBD1 agrees at 8 bases. Germline V gives CDR1 MNHEY, CDR2 SVGEGT. This CDR3 is 17 amino acids long. With 0 bases clipped from V and 0 bases from J, the junction kept 3 bases outside the gene matches. The DNA for the CDR3 is TGTGCCAGCAGTTACTCCTGGGACAGGACGAACACCGGGGAGCTGTTTTTT. Its protein product is CASSYSWDRTNTGELFF.

V usage is TRBV5-1 and J usage is TRBJ2-7; D uncertain. The CDR3 covers 12 residues. Germline assignment: CDR1 SGHRS and CDR2 YFSETQ. Deletions cut 0 bases from V and 7 bases from J, with 8 bases between. The CDR3 is CASSLEAREQYF. CDR3 DNA sequence: TGCGCCAGCAGCTTGGAGGCTAGAGAGCAGTACTTC.

The count of this clone is one. The V call is TRBV6-5, the J call TRBJ2-2; maybe TRBD1 (5 bases). In germline, CDR1 is MNHEY, CDR2 SVGAGI. The CDR3 contains 13 residues. Trimming left V 8 bases short and J 0 bases short, with 7 bases between. The CDR3 spells CASLGANTGELFF. CDR3 bases: TGTGCCAGCTTAGGGGCGAACACCGGGGAGCTGTTTTTT.

The DNA of the CDR3 is TGTGCCAGCAGCTTAGCGTCGGGGGGCAATCAGCCCCAGCATTTT. Translating gives CASSLASGGNQPQHF. The genes are TRBV7-9 and TRBJ1-5; a possible D gene is TRBD1 (5 bases). The CDR3 contains 15 residues. With 0 bases removed from V and 2 bases from J, the gap between germline ends came to 8 bases. Germline-derived CDR1 and CDR2 are SEHNR and FQNEAQ (reference sequence).

The V gene is TRBV7-9, the J gene TRBJ2-1, with D possibly matching TRBD1 (5 bases). In germline, CDR1 is SEHNR, CDR2 FQNEAQ (reference sequence). Deletions cut 7 bases from V and 7 bases from J, with 20 bases between. CDR3 size: 15 residues. The CDR3 protein is CASTEKGLGRNEQFF. DNA for the CDR3: TGTGCCAGCACCGAGAAGGGGCTAGGAAGAAATGAGCAGTTCTTC.

The gene calls are TRBV15 and TRBJ2-5; 13 bases agree with TRBD2. The CDR3 is 16 amino acids. Germline CDR1 LNHNV, CDR2 YYDKDF (reference sequence). J gave up 5 bases and V 11 bases, and 14 bases lay outside the gene matches. The CDR3 DNA reads as TGTGCCTCCCAGAATCGACTAGCGGGAGGATGGGAGACCCAGTACTTC. Residues: CASQNRLAGGWETQYF.

The gene calls are TRBV7-2 and TRBJ2-4; 12 positions agree with TRBD1. V trimming: 5 bases; J trimming: 14 bases; junction bases outside the gene matches: 7. The CDR3 totals 13 residues. CDR1 and CDR2 from the germline V gene are SGHTA and FQGNSA. CDR3 residues: CASSQRDRGPEYF. CDR3 DNA: TGTGCCAGCAGCCAAAGGGACAGGGGGCCTGAGTACTTC.